One and the same sample provided the 3 T cell receptor beta chains below, sequenced in a study of T cell responses to AZD1222 COVID-19 vaccine. The table came from immunoSEQ multiplex PCR; TCRdb's copy has only in-frame clones and leaves some out. The sample shows around 150,000 clones, 80% to 95% of them seen only once. The material was peripheral blood, obtained 28 days after the second AZD1222 dose. The source of these receptors is an adult who received the AZD1222 COVID-19 vaccine.

The rearrangement uses TRBV30 and TRBJ2-2; 7 nucleotides agree with TRBD2. V lost 0 bases, J lost 3 bases, and 10 bases stayed unmatched. The CDR3 is 17 amino acids. Germline V gene sequence: CDR1 GTSNPN, CDR2 SVGIG (reference sequence). The CDR3 sequence: CAWSVRKAGFDTGELFF. CDR3 nucleotide sequence: TGTGCCTGGAGTGTAAGAAAAGCGGGATTTGACACCGGGGAGCTGTTTTTT.

This chain joins TRBV15 and TRBJ2-3; 9 bases agree with TRBD2. The CDR3 loop spans 16 amino acids. Germline V CDR1 and CDR2: LNHNV, YYDKDF (reference sequence). Trimming removed 1 base from V and 2 bases from J; junction bases left unmatched: 4. The CDR3 DNA reads as TGTGCCACCAGCAGAGTGCCTAGCGGGGTCACAGATACGCAGTATTTT. Its translation: CATSRVPSGVTDTQYF. The full variable domain, its missing parts supplied by reference TRBV15 and TRBJ2-3, is DAMVIQNPRYQVTQFGKPVTLSCSQTLNHNVMYWYQQKSSQAPKLLFHYYDKDFNNEADTPDNFQSRRPNTSFCFLDIRSPGLGDTAMYLCATSRVPSGVTDTQYFGPGTRLTVL.

The V call is TRBV4-1, the J call TRBJ1-1; D is uncertain. The V and J ends lost 3 bases and 1 base respectively, with 6 bases between them. The CDR3 runs to 13 residues. Germline V gene sequence: CDR1 MGHRA, CDR2 YSYEKL. The CDR3 DNA follows: TGCGCCAGCAGCCAGGTAAAGAACACTGAAGCTTTCTTT. The encoded protein is CASSQVKNTEAFF.